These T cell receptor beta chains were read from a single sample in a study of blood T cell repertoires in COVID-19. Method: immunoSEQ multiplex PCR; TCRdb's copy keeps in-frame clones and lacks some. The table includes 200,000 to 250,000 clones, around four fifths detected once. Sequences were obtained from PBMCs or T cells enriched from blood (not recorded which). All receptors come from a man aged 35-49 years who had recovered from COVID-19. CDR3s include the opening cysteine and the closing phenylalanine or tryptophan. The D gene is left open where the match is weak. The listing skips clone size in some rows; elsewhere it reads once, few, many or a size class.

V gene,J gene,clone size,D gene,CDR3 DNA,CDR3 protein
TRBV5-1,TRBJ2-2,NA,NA,TGCGCCAGCACATCTGGGGGGGCTATGAACACCGGGGAGCTGTTTTTT,CASTSGGAMNTGELFF
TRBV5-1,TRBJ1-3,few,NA,TGCGCCAGCAGCCTCATGGACAGTTCAAACACCATATATTTT,CASSLMDSSNTIYF
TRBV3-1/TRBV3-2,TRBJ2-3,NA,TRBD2,TGTGCCAGCAGCCATACTAGCGGGAGGGCGGGCGGAAGAGGGGCAGATACGCAGTATTTT,CASSHTSGRAGGRGADTQYF
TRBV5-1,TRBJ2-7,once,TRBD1,TGCGCCAGCAGCTCGCCCCAGACAGGGCGCTACGAGCAGTACTTC,CASSSPQTGRYEQYF
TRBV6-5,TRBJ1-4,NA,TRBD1,TGTGCCAGCAGTACCTTACAGGGGGCTAATGAAAAACTGTTTTTT,CASSTLQGANEKLFF
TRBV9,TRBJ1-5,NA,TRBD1,TGTGCCAGCAGTCCGACAGGGGGCAATCAGCCCCAGCATTTT,CASSPTGGNQPQHF
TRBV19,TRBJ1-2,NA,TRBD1,TGTGCCAGTAGTATAGGAACAGGGGATGGCTACACCTTC,CASSIGTGDGYTF
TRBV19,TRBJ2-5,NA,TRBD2,TGTGCCAGTAGTATAAACGGAGCGGGAGTACAAGAGACCCAGTACTTC,CASSINGAGVQETQYF
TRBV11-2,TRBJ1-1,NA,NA,TGTGCCAGCAGCTTGACAGTGAACACTGAAGCTTTCTTT,CASSLTVNTEAFF
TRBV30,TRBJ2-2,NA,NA,TGTGCCTGGAAATCCGGGAGAAGCACCGGGGAGCTGTTTTTT,CAWKSGRSTGELFF
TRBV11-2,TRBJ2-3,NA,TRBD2,TGTGCCAGCAGCTTAACTAGCGGGATTAGCACAGATACGCAGTATTTT,CASSLTSGISTDTQYF
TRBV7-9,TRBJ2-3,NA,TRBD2,TGTGCCAGCAGCTTCCGGGAGGGCACATCGGATACGCAGTATTTT,CASSFREGTSDTQYF
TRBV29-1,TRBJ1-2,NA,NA,TGCAGCGTTGAAGAGAAGGGTGGCTGGGGCCACTATGGCTACACCTTC,CSVEEKGGWGHYGYTF
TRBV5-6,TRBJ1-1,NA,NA,TGTGCCAGCAGCTTGGGAGGCATTGAAGCTTTCTTT,CASSLGGIEAFF
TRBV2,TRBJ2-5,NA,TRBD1,TGTGCCAGCACCGCAGACAGGGGGCGACGAGAGACCCAGTACTTC,CASTADRGRRETQYF
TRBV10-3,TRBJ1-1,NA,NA,TGTGCCATCAGTGGTGACAGCCCCGAAGCTTTCTTT,CAISGDSPEAFF
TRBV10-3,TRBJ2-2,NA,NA,TGTGCCATCAGTCCCGGGACACGGGACACCGGGGAGCTGTTTTTT,CAISPGTRDTGELFF
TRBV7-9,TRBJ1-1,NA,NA,TGTGCCAGCAGCTTCCAGGGAGGGGTGCCAATTGGGGCTTTCTTT,CASSFQGGVPIGAFF
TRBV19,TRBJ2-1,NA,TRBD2,TGTGCCAGTGGGGACTTGGTGGAGCTAGCGGGGGGGGACAATGAGCAGTTCTTC,CASGDLVELAGGDNEQFF
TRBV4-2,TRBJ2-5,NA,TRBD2,TGTGCCAGCAGCCAAGACCTAGCGGGTTTACAAGAGACCCAGTACTTC,CASSQDLAGLQETQYF
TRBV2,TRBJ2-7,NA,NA,TGTGCCAGCAGCGCAGACAGGTCCAGCTCCTACGAGCAGTACTTC,CASSADRSSSYEQYF
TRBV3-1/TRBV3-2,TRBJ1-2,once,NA,TGTGCCAGCAGCCAAGGATCAGGACAATATGGCTACACCTTC,CASSQGSGQYGYTF
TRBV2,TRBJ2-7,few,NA,TGTGCCATCCACCGGGACGAGCAGTACTTC,CAIHRDEQYF
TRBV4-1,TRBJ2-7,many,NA,TGCGCCAGCAGCCACCCAAGAGGGAACTACGAGCAGTACTTC,CASSHPRGNYEQYF
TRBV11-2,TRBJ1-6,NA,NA,TGTGCCAGCAGCTTAAGACAGAATAGGGATTCACCCCTCCACTTT,CASSLRQNRDSPLHF
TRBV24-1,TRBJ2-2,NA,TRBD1,TGTGCCACAGGGACAGGGGCAAACACCGGGGAGCTGTTTTTT,CATGTGANTGELFF
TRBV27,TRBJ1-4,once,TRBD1,TGTGCCACCAAAGGACAGGGAGCGTCAACTAATGAAAAACTGTTTTTT,CATKGQGASTNEKLFF
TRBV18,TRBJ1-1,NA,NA,TGTGCCAGCTCAACTCAATCAGACAGACGGAACACTGAAGCTTTCTTT,CASSTQSDRRNTEAFF
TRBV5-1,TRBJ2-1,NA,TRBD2,TGCGCCAGCAGCCCGACCGGGACTAGCGGGATAGGTGAGCAGTTCTTC,CASSPTGTSGIGEQFF
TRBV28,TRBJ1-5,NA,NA,TGTGCCAGCAGTTTATGGAGGATCGAGTCTTGGGGCAATCAGCCCCAGCATTTT,CASSLWRIESWGNQPQHF
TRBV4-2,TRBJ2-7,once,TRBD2,TGTGCCAGCAGCCAAGAATGGGCTAGCGGTGACCTAGGGAGCGGGTACGAGCAGTACTTC,CASSQEWASGDLGSGYEQYF
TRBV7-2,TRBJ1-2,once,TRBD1,TGTGCCAGCAGCTTAGGGGGGACAGAGAAAGGCTATGGCTACACCTTC,CASSLGGTEKGYGYTF
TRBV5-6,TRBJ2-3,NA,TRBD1,TGTGCCAGCAGCTCCTCCCTCGGACAGGGGGTCACAGATACGCAGTATTTT,CASSSSLGQGVTDTQYF
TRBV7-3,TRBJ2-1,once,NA,TGTGCCAGCAGCCCTTCAGGGGGGATTTCCTACAATGAGCAGTTCTTC,CASSPSGGISYNEQFF
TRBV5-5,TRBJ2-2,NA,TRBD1,TGTGCCAGCAGCTTTCAGGACAGGGCGGCCGGGGAGCTGTTTTTT,CASSFQDRAAGELFF
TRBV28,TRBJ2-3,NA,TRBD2,TGTGCCAGCAGTTTGGGCGGGAGGAGCACAGATACGCAGTATTTT,CASSLGGRSTDTQYF
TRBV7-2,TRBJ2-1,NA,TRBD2,TGTGCCAGCAGCTTAGCCCGGACTAGCGGTTACAATGAGCAGTTCTTC,CASSLARTSGYNEQFF
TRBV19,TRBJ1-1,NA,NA,TGTGCCAGTAGTCCTATTCGGGGAATTGGGATGAACACTGAAGCTTTCTTT,CASSPIRGIGMNTEAFF
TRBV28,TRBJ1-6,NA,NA,TGTGCCAACAAACTTTTGACAGGTAGTTCTCTTTCACCCCTCCACTTT,CANKLLTGSSLSPLHF
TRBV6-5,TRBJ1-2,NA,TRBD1,TGTGCCAGCAGTACGACCGGGACAGGGGGCTATGGCTACACCTTC,CASSTTGTGGYGYTF
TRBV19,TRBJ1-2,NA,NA,TGTGCCAGTAAATCAGGGGACTATGGCTACACCTTC,CASKSGDYGYTF
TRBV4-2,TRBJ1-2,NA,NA,TGTGCCAGCAGCCAAGGCGGGTACTATGGCTACACCTTC,CASSQGGYYGYTF
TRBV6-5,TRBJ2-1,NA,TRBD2,TGTGCCAGCAGTTACCGACTAGCGGGTGGAAATGAGCAGTTCTTC,CASSYRLAGGNEQFF
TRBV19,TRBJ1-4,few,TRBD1,TGTGCCAGTAGTTCACAGGGGGATTGGGAAAAACTGTTTTTT,CASSSQGDWEKLFF
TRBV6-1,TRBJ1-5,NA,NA,TGTGCCAGCAGTGCCGGCCTCGGGAGAGGCAACAATCAGCCCCAGCATTTT,CASSAGLGRGNNQPQHF
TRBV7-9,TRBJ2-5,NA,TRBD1,TGTGCCAGCAGCTTAAAGAGGGGGCTGGAGACCCAGTACTTC,CASSLKRGLETQYF
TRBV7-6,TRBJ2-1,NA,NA,TGTGCCAGCAGCTTAGGTCGAGGGTTGAGCTCCTACAATGAGCAGTTCTTC,CASSLGRGLSSYNEQFF
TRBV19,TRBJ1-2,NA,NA,TGTGCCAGTAGTTCGGACAGCTATGGCTACACCTTC,CASSSDSYGYTF
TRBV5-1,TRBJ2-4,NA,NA,TGCGCCAGCAGCTTAGGCGCTGGGGGGGCCCTAAACATTCAGTACTTC,CASSLGAGGALNIQYF
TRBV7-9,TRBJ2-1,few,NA,TGTGCCAGCAGCTTAGCAGGACAGCAGGATGAGCAGTTCTTC,CASSLAGQQDEQFF
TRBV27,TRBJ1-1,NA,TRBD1,TGTGCCAGCAGGTTGACAGGGGGCGCGCCTGAAGCTTTCTTT,CASRLTGGAPEAFF
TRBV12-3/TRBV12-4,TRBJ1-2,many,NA,TGTGCCAGCAGTTTGACATTAAACTATGGCTACACCTTC,CASSLTLNYGYTF
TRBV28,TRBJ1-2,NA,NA,TGTGCCAGCAGTTTCCGGGGGGACTATGGCTACACCTTC,CASSFRGDYGYTF